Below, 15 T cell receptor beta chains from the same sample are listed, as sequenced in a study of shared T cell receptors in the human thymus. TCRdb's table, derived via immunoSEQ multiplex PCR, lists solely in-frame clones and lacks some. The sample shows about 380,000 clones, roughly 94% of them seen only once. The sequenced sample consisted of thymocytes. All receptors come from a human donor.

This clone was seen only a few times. CDR3 loop: CPTPGRGDTIYF. As DNA, the CDR3 is TGTCCAACACCCGGGAGGGGAGACACCATATATTTT. The genes are TRBV14 and TRBJ1-3, with D possibly TRBD1 on 5 matching bases. CDR3 length: 12 residues. The germline CDR1 and CDR2 sequences are SGHDN and FVKESK. Variable domain in full (rest from reference TRBV14 and TRBJ1-3): EAGVTQFPSHSVIEKGQTVTLRCDPISGHDNLYWYRRVMGKEIKFLLHFVKESKQDESGMPNNRFLAERTGGTYSTLKVQPAELEDSGVYFCPTPGRGDTIYFGEGSWLTVV.

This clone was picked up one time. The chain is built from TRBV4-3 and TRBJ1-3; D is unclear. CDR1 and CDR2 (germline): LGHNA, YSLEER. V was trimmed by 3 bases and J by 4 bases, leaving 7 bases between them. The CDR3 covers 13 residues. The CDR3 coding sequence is TGCGCCAGCAGCCAGTCGAAGGGAAACACCATATATTTT. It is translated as CASSQSKGNTIYF.

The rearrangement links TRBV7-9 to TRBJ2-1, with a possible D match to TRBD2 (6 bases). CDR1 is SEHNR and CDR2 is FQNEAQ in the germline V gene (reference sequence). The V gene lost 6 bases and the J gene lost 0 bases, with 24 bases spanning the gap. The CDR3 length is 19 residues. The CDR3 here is CASSLQEPSEVGSYNEQFF. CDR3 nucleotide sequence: TGTGCCAGCAGTCTCCAAGAGCCTAGCGAGGTGGGCTCCTACAATGAGCAGTTCTTC.

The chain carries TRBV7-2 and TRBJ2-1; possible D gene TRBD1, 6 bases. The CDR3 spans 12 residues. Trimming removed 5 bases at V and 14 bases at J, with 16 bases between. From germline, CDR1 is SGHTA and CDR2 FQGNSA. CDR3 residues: CASSPRQGYEFF. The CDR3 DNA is TGTGCCAGCAGCCCCCGGCAGGGGTATGAGTTCTTC.

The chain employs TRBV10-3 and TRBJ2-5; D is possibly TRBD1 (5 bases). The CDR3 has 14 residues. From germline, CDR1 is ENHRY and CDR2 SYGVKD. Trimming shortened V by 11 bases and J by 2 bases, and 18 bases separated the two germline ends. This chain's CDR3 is CASKPVRQQETQYF. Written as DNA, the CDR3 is TGTGCCTCAAAACCCGTGAGACAGCAAGAGACCCAGTACTTC.

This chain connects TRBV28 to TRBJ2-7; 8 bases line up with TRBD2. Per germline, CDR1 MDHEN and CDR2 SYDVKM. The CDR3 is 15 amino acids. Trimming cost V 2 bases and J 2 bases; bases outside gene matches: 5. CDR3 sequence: CASSLMRLAPYEQYF. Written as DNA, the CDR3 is TGTGCCAGCAGTTTAATGAGACTAGCGCCCTACGAGCAGTACTTC.

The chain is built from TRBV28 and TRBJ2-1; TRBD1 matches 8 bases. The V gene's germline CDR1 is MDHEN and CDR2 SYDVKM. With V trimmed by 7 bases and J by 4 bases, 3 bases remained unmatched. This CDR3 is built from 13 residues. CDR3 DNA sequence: TGTGCCAGCACCGGACAGGGTTACAATGAGCAGTTCTTC. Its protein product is CASTGQGYNEQFF.

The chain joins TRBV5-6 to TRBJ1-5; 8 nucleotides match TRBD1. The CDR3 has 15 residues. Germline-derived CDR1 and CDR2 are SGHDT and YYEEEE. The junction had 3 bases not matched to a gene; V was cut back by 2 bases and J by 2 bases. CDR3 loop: CASSFMTGGNQPQHF. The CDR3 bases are TGTGCCAGCAGCTTCATGACAGGGGGCAATCAGCCCCAGCATTTT.

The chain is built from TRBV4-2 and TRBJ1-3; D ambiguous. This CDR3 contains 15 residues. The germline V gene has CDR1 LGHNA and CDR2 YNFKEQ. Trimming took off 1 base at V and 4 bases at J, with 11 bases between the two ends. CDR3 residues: CASSQVTQPGNTIYF. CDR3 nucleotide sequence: TGTGCCAGCAGCCAAGTAACCCAGCCGGGAAACACCATATATTTT.

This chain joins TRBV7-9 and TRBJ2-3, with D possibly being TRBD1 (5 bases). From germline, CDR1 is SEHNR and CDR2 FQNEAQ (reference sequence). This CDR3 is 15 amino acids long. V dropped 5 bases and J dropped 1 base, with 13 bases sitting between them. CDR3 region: CASSTYRTGTDTQYF. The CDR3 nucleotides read TGTGCCAGCAGCACCTACAGGACCGGCACAGATACGCAGTATTTT.

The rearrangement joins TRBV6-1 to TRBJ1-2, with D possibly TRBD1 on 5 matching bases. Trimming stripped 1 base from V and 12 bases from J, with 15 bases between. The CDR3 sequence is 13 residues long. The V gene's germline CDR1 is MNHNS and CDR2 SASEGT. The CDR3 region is CASSEVLGGMNTF. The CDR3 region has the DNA TGTGCCAGCAGTGAAGTACTCGGGGGGATGAACACCTTC.

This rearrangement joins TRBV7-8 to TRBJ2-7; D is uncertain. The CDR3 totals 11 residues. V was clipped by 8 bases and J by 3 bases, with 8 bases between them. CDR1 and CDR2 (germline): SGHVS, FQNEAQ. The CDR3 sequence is CASQPLYEQYF. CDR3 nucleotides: TGTGCCAGCCAGCCTCTCTACGAGCAGTACTTC.

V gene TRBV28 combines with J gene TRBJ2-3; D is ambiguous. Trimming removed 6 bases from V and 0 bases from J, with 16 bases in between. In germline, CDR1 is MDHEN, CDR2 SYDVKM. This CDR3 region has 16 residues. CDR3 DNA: TGTGCCAGCAGCCCCGTAGAAGCTTCTAGCACAGATACGCAGTATTTT. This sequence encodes CASSPVEASSTDTQYF. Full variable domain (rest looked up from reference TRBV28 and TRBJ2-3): DVKVTQSSRYLVKRTGEKVFLECVQDMDHENMFWYRQDPGLGLRLIYFSYDVKMKEKGDIPEGYSVSREKKERFSLILESASTNQTSMYLCASSPVEASSTDTQYFGPGTRLTVL.

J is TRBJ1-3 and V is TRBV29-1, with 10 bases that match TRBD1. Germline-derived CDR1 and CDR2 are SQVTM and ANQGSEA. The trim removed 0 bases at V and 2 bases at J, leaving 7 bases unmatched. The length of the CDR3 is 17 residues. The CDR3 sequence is CSVEDGDRGSTGNTIYF. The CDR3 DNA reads TGCAGCGTTGAAGATGGGGACAGGGGATCGACTGGAAACACCATATATTTT.

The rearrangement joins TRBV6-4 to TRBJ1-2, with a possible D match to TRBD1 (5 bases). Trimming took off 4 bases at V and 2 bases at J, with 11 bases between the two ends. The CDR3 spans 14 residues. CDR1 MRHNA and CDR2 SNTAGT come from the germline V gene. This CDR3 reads CASSAQQANYGYTF. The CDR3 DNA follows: TGTGCCAGCAGTGCCCAACAGGCCAACTATGGCTACACCTTC.